This entry describes one T cell receptor beta chain. The table came from immunoSEQ multiplex PCR; TCRdb's copy has only in-frame clones and leaves some out. This sample has under 1,100,000 clones, with more than 75% found just once. The sample originates from a study of shared clonotypes between healthy human individuals. In the study overall: Donors had three CD4 naive, three CD4 memory, two CD8 naive and one CD8 memory plate apiece.

The CDR3 runs 15 residues. Germline V CDR1 and CDR2: MNHNY, SVGAGI (reference sequence). The V segment lost 6 bases and the J segment 0 bases; nucleotides outside the gene matches: 6. The TCR was taken from a man aged 18 to 29 in good health. Some clones in this sample may be carry-over from other donors' samples. This chain joins TRBV6-6 and TRBJ2-3; 7 bases are shared with TRBD2. The source material was memory CD4+ T cells from PBMCs. Subset here: CD45RA-negative fraction. CDR3 nucleotide sequence: TGTGCCAGCAGGCTACCGGGACTAAGCACAGATACGCAGTATTTT. Protein sequence: CASRLPGLSTDTQYF.